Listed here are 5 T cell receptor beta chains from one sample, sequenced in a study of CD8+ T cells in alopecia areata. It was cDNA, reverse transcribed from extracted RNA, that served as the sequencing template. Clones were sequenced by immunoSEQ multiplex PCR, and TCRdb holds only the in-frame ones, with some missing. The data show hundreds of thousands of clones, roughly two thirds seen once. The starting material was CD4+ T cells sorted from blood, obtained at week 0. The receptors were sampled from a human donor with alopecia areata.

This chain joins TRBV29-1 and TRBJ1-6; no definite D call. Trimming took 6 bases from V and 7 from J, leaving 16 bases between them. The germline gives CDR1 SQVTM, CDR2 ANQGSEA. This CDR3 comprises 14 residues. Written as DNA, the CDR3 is TGCAGCGTAAAAGAGGCGGCAGCAAATTCACCCCTCCACTTT. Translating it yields CSVKEAAANSPLHF.

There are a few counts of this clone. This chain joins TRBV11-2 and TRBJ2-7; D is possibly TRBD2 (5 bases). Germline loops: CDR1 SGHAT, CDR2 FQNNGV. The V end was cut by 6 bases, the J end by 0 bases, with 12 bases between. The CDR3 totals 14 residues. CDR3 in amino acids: CASSYGLSSYEQYF. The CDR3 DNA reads TGTGCCAGCAGTTATGGACTTAGCTCCTACGAGCAGTACTTC.

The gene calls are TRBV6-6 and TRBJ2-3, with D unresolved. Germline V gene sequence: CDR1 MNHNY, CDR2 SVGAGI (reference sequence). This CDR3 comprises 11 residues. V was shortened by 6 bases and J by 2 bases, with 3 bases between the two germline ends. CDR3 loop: CASSLTDTQYF. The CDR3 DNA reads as TGTGCCAGCAGCCTCACAGATACGCAGTATTTT.

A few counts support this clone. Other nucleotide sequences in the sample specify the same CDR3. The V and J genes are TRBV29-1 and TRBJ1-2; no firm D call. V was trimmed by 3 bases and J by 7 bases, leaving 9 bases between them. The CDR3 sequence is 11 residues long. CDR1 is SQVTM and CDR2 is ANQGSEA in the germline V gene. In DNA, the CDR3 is TGCAGCGTTGAGGGCGTGGGTGGCTACACCTTC. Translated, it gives CSVEGVGGYTF.

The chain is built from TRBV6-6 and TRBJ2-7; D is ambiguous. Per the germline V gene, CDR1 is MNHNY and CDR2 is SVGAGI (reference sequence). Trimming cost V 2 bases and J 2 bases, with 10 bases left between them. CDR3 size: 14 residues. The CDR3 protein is CASSYGATTYEQYF. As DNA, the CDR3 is TGTGCCAGCAGTTACGGCGCGACAACCTACGAGCAGTACTTC.